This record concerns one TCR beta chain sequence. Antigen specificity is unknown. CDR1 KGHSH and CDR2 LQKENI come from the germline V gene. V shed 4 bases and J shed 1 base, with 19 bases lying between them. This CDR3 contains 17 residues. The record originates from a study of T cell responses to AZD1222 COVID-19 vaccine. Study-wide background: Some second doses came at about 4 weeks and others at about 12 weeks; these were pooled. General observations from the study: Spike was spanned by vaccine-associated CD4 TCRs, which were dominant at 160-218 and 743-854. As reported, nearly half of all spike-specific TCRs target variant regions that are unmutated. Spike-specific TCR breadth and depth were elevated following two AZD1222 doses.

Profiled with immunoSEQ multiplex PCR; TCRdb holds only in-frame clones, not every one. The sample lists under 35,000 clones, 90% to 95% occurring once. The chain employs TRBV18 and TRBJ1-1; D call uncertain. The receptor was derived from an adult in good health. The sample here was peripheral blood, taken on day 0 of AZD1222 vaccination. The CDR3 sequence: CASSLTGSSQTNTEAFF. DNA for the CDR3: TGTGCCAGCTCACTCACGGGTAGTTCGCAGACGAACACTGAAGCTTTCTTT.